This is a list of T cell receptor beta chains from one sample in a study of blood T cell repertoires in COVID-19. Libraries were prepared by immunoSEQ multiplex PCR; TCRdb keeps only in-frame clonotypes and omits some of them. The profile shows 500,000 to 600,000 clones, approximately 91% of them singletons. What was sequenced was peripheral blood. Receptors were obtained from a woman in her fifties or sixties with COVID-19, enrolled during active disease. CDR3s include the opening cysteine and the closing phenylalanine or tryptophan. The D gene is left open where the match is weak. Expanded clones are given a class, and other clones once, few, many or no size at all.

TRBJ2-3	TRBV9	-	TRBD2	CASSPSGGGVDTQYF	TGTGCCAGCAGCCCCAGCGGGGGGGGCGTAGATACGCAGTATTTT
TRBJ1-2	TRBV10-3	-	TRBD1	CAISESGTGYQGYGYTF	TGTGCCATCAGTGAGTCCGGGACAGGGTATCAGGGCTATGGCTACACCTTC
TRBJ1-1	TRBV19	-	TRBD1	CASSTGTGGENTEAFF	TGTGCCAGTAGCACCGGGACAGGGGGAGAAAACACTGAAGCTTTCTTT
TRBJ1-6	TRBV30	few	-	CAWAYREPLHF	TGTGCCTGGGCTTACAGGGAACCCCTCCACTTT
TRBJ1-2	TRBV11-2	-	TRBD1	CASSYGQGYGYTF	TGTGCCAGCAGTTACGGACAGGGGTATGGCTACACCTTC
TRBJ2-7	TRBV4-1	once	-	CASSQAAVRWDEQYF	TGCGCCAGCAGCCAAGCGGCGGTAAGGTGGGACGAGCAGTACTTC
TRBJ2-3	TRBV10-2	-	TRBD2	CASNVPGRGLTDTQYF	TGCGCCAGCAATGTCCCAGGGCGGGGGTTAACAGATACGCAGTATTTT
TRBJ2-1	TRBV3-1/TRBV3-2	-	-	CASSQDGQGWLEQFF	TGTGCCAGCAGCCAAGATGGGCAGGGGTGGCTTGAGCAGTTCTTC
TRBJ1-2	TRBV19	once	-	CASSIYGGEDYGYTF	TGTGCCAGTAGTATTTACGGGGGAGAGGACTATGGCTACACCTTC
TRBJ1-1	TRBV19	-	-	CASTVRGNTEAFF	TGTGCCAGTACTGTACGGGGGAACACTGAAGCTTTCTTT
TRBJ2-7	TRBV6-1	-	TRBD2	CASSEEHPTLAGGYEQYF	TGTGCCAGCAGTGAAGAGCACCCTACACTAGCGGGGGGTTACGAGCAGTACTTC
TRBJ1-5	TRBV28	few	-	CASSFLTLPGEPQHF	TGTGCCAGCAGTTTTTTGACACTCCCCGGGGAGCCCCAGCATTTT
TRBJ1-2	TRBV27	-	-	CASSLSGFRSGYTF	TGTGCCAGCAGTTTATCAGGTTTTAGGAGCGGCTACACCTTC
TRBJ2-6	TRBV10-3	-	-	CAISETPTAPSSGANVLTF	TGTGCCATCAGTGAAACACCCACAGCTCCCTCCTCTGGGGCCAACGTCCTGACTTTC
TRBJ2-1	TRBV27	-	TRBD1	CASSTILRQGPYNEQFF	TGTGCCAGCAGTACAATACTTCGACAGGGGCCGTACAATGAGCAGTTCTTC
TRBJ1-5	TRBV7-2	-	-	CASSPRISNQPQHF	TGTGCCAGCAGCCCCAGGATTAGCAATCAGCCCCAGCATTTT
TRBJ2-2	TRBV5-4	-	TRBD2	CASSPELAGVNTGELFF	TGTGCCAGCAGCCCGGAACTAGCGGGGGTGAACACCGGGGAGCTGTTTTTT
TRBJ1-4	TRBV7-2	-	-	CASSFVVNEKLFF	TGTGCCAGCAGCTTTGTAGTTAATGAAAAACTGTTTTTT
TRBJ1-1	TRBV5-1	-	TRBD1	CASSGDSFTEAFF	TGCGCCAGCAGCGGGGACAGCTTCACTGAAGCTTTCTTT
TRBJ1-2	TRBV5-1	-	TRBD1	CASSLGRDSPFGGYTF	TGCGCCAGCAGCTTGGGACGGGACAGCCCTTTCGGTGGCTACACCTTC
TRBJ1-1	TRBV2	once	TRBD1	CATGQENTEAFF	TGTGCCACCGGACAGGAGAACACTGAAGCTTTCTTT
TRBJ2-3	TRBV5-1	-	-	CASSSEWALDTQYF	TGCGCCAGCAGCTCAGAATGGGCACTAGATACGCAGTATTTT
TRBJ1-5	TRBV19	-	TRBD1	CASSMGTGAHQPQHF	TGTGCCAGTAGTATGGGGACAGGGGCACATCAGCCCCAGCATTTT
TRBJ1-1	TRBV6-4	-	-	CASSVLSGTEAFF	TGTGCCAGCAGTGTCCTCTCCGGCACTGAAGCTTTCTTT
TRBJ2-1	TRBV24-1	-	TRBD2	CATSDPVLAGGNEQFF	TGTGCCACCAGTGACCCGGTTCTAGCGGGGGGTAATGAGCAGTTCTTC
TRBJ1-3	TRBV29-1	-	TRBD1	CSVKGADGIYF	TGCAGCGTTAAGGGGGCCGATGGCATATATTTT
TRBJ2-7	TRBV27	-	-	CASSYNRDYEQYF	TGTGCCAGCAGTTATAACAGGGACTACGAGCAGTACTTC
TRBJ1-3	TRBV30	once	-	CAWSDRRFSGNTIYF	TGTGCCTGGAGTGACCGGCGGTTCTCTGGAAACACCATATATTTT
TRBJ2-3	TRBV2	once	TRBD2	CASSEWASGGSGTQYF	TGTGCCAGCAGTGAATGGGCTAGCGGTGGGTCCGGAACGCAGTATTTT
TRBJ2-5	TRBV4-1	-	TRBD1	CASSQERRGQGVWETQYF	TGCGCCAGCAGCCAAGAACGACGTGGACAGGGAGTTTGGGAGACCCAGTACTTC
TRBJ1-2	TRBV7-9	-	TRBD1	CASSPYRQGYNYGYTF	TGTGCCAGCAGCCCCTATCGACAGGGCTATAACTATGGCTACACCTTC
TRBJ2-1	TRBV27	-	-	CASSLGEYNEQFF	TGTGCCAGCAGTTTGGGAGAATACAATGAGCAGTTCTTC
TRBJ2-7	TRBV6-1	-	TRBD1	CASSEAIYRGPYEQYF	TGTGCCAGCAGTGAAGCGATTTACAGGGGTCCCTACGAGCAGTACTTC
TRBJ1-1	TRBV29-1	-	-	CSAGGVGGPFLNTEAFF	TGCAGCGCCGGAGGGGTAGGCGGACCGTTCTTGAACACTGAAGCTTTCTTT
TRBJ2-2	TRBV12-3/TRBV12-4	-	-	CASSFGGELFF	TGTGCCAGCAGTTTCGGCGGGGAGCTGTTTTTT
TRBJ2-4	TRBV29-1	-	TRBD1	CSVRGDRERPVTKNIQYF	TGCAGCGTTAGAGGGGACAGGGAGCGGCCTGTTACCAAAAACATTCAGTACTTC
TRBJ1-3	TRBV5-1	-	-	CASSFAGNTIYF	TGCGCCAGCAGCTTCGCTGGAAACACCATATATTTT
TRBJ1-2	TRBV3-1/TRBV3-2	-	TRBD1	CASSLHRDRGKYGYTF	TGTGCCAGCAGCCTCCACCGGGACAGGGGGAAGTATGGCTACACCTTC
TRBJ2-1	TRBV2	-	-	CASRGTPGGNEQFF	TGTGCCAGCAGGGGGACACCGGGGGGTAATGAGCAGTTCTTC
TRBJ2-7	TRBV5-1	-	TRBD2	CASSPIAGGFSYEQYF	TGCGCCAGCAGTCCGATAGCGGGGGGATTCTCCTACGAGCAGTACTTC
TRBJ1-5	TRBV2	-	-	CASTAGHLINQPQHF	TGTGCCAGCACCGCAGGGCATCTCATCAATCAGCCCCAGCATTTT
TRBJ2-7	TRBV6-5	-	TRBD2	CASSYRRGAPYEQYF	TGTGCCAGCAGTTACCGGCGGGGGGCTCCCTACGAGCAGTACTTC
TRBJ2-3	TRBV15	few	TRBD2	CATSRDRGGANTQYF	TGTGCCACCAGCAGAGATCGCGGGGGGGCGAATACGCAGTATTTT
TRBJ1-3	TRBV18	-	-	CASSPPDGGAVGNTIYF	TGTGCCAGCTCACCACCGGACGGGGGGGCGGTCGGAAACACCATATATTTT
TRBJ1-2	TRBV27	once	-	CASSYNRENYGYTF	TGTGCCAGCAGTTATAACAGGGAAAACTATGGCTACACCTTC
TRBJ1-2	TRBV4-1	-	-	CASSQGARQGNGYTF	TGCGCCAGCAGCCAAGGAGCTAGGCAGGGGAATGGCTACACCTTC
TRBJ1-1	TRBV6-2/TRBV6-3	-	TRBD1	CASSPQGQVRAFF	TGTGCCAGCAGCCCACAAGGACAGGTGCGAGCTTTCTTT